These T cell receptor beta chains were read from a single sample in a study of blood T cell repertoires in COVID-19. Profiled with immunoSEQ multiplex PCR; TCRdb holds only in-frame clones, not every one. This sample yields tens of thousands of clones, of which roughly 85% are seen a single time; 9.3% belongs to the top ten. Sequencing was performed on peripheral blood. The receptors shown here come from a human donor in a cohort sampled during active COVID-19. CDR3s include the opening cysteine and the closing phenylalanine or tryptophan. Fields, in order: CDR3 protein, CDR3 DNA, D gene, clone size, V gene, J gene. The D gene is left open where the match is weak. Clone size, where shown, is once, few, many, or a class for clones that have expanded.

CDR3 protein: CASSDTGQETQYF
CDR3 DNA: TGTGCCAGTAGTGACACAGGGCAAGAGACCCAGTACTTC
D gene: .
clone size: .
V gene: TRBV19
J gene: TRBJ2-5

CDR3 protein: CASRSGQKLTDTQYF
CDR3 DNA: TGTGCCAGCAGATCAGGACAGAAACTCACAGATACGCAGTATTTT
D gene: .
clone size: .
V gene: TRBV6-5
J gene: TRBJ2-3

CDR3 protein: CASSGQGGSNQPQHF
CDR3 DNA: TGTGCCAGCTCCGGACAGGGAGGATCGAATCAGCCCCAGCATTTT
D gene: TRBD1
clone size: .
V gene: TRBV6-5
J gene: TRBJ1-5

CDR3 protein: CASSPYGEKLFF
CDR3 DNA: TGTGCCAGCAGCCCATACGGGGAAAAACTGTTTTTT
D gene: .
clone size: .
V gene: TRBV3-1/TRBV3-2
J gene: TRBJ1-4

CDR3 protein: CAWGPGLSNTDTQYF
CDR3 DNA: TGTGCCTGGGGACCGGGACTATCTAACACAGATACGCAGTATTTT
D gene: TRBD2
clone size: .
V gene: TRBV30
J gene: TRBJ2-3

CDR3 protein: CASNLPRDRDWTEAFF
CDR3 DNA: TGTGCCAGTAACCTACCCCGGGACAGGGATTGGACTGAAGCTTTCTTT
D gene: TRBD1
clone size: .
V gene: TRBV19
J gene: TRBJ1-1

CDR3 protein: CASSTGAATNEKLFF
CDR3 DNA: TGTGCCAGCAGTACAGGGGCTGCAACTAATGAAAAACTGTTTTTT
D gene: TRBD1
clone size: .
V gene: TRBV6-6
J gene: TRBJ1-4

CDR3 protein: CASSPGTGGTSEQYF
CDR3 DNA: TGTGCCAGCAGCCCGGGGACGGGCGGGACGTCCGAGCAGTACTTC
D gene: .
clone size: few
V gene: TRBV3-1/TRBV3-2
J gene: TRBJ2-7

CDR3 protein: CASSLGDRNDQPQHF
CDR3 DNA: TGTGCCAGTAGTTTAGGGGACAGGAACGATCAGCCCCAGCATTTT
D gene: TRBD1
clone size: .
V gene: TRBV19
J gene: TRBJ1-5

CDR3 protein: CASSQTTGHNEQFF
CDR3 DNA: TGCGCCAGCAGCCAAACTACGGGACATAATGAGCAGTTCTTC
D gene: .
clone size: once
V gene: TRBV4-1
J gene: TRBJ2-1

CDR3 protein: CASSQGRVLPRGYTF
CDR3 DNA: TGTGCCAGCAGCCAAGGTAGAGTACTCCCTCGAGGCTACACCTTC
D gene: .
clone size: .
V gene: TRBV3-1/TRBV3-2
J gene: TRBJ1-2

CDR3 protein: CASSLTPGLGTQETQYF
CDR3 DNA: TGTGCCAGCTCACTTACTCCGGGACTAGGGACCCAAGAGACCCAGTACTTC
D gene: TRBD2
clone size: .
V gene: TRBV18
J gene: TRBJ2-5

CDR3 protein: CASSYSAGYEQYF
CDR3 DNA: TGTGCCAGCAGTTATTCCGCGGGCTACGAGCAGTACTTC
D gene: .
clone size: once
V gene: TRBV6-6
J gene: TRBJ2-7

CDR3 protein: CASSWGDRGRTGELFF
CDR3 DNA: TGTGCCAGCAGCTGGGGGGACAGGGGGCGCACCGGGGAGCTGTTTTTT
D gene: TRBD1
clone size: .
V gene: TRBV5-4
J gene: TRBJ2-2

CDR3 protein: CASSPSGRGSNSPLHF
CDR3 DNA: TGTGCCAGCTCACCCTCCGGGAGAGGTAGTAATTCACCCCTCCACTTT
D gene: .
clone size: .
V gene: TRBV18
J gene: TRBJ1-6

CDR3 protein: CASSSTGIASPLHF
CDR3 DNA: TGTGCCAGCAGTTCGACGGGGATCGCTTCACCCCTCCACTTT
D gene: .
clone size: once
V gene: TRBV28
J gene: TRBJ1-6

CDR3 protein: CASSLGFSGRGAFF
CDR3 DNA: TGCGCCAGCAGCTTGGGCTTTTCTGGGAGGGGAGCTTTCTTT
D gene: .
clone size: .
V gene: TRBV5-1
J gene: TRBJ1-1

CDR3 protein: CASSRGGSAYEQYF
CDR3 DNA: TGCGCCAGCAGCCGGGGAGGCAGCGCGTACGAGCAGTACTTC
D gene: .
clone size: .
V gene: TRBV10-2
J gene: TRBJ2-7

CDR3 protein: CAIIAGAYNEQFF
CDR3 DNA: TGTGCCATCATAGCGGGAGCATACAATGAGCAGTTCTTC
D gene: TRBD2
clone size: .
V gene: TRBV12-3/TRBV12-4
J gene: TRBJ2-1

CDR3 protein: CASSLEGLNLNEQFF
CDR3 DNA: TGCGCCAGCAGCTTGGAGGGACTTAACCTTAATGAGCAGTTCTTC
D gene: .
clone size: .
V gene: TRBV5-1
J gene: TRBJ2-1

CDR3 protein: CASSTRKTGRNEQYF
CDR3 DNA: TGTGCCAGTAGTACACGCAAGACAGGGAGAAACGAGCAGTACTTC
D gene: TRBD1
clone size: .
V gene: TRBV19
J gene: TRBJ2-7

CDR3 protein: CAGYGGRKKFF
CDR3 DNA: TGTGCCGGGTACGGAGGTAGAAAAAAGTTCTTC
D gene: .
clone size: .
V gene: TRBV30
J gene: TRBJ2-1

CDR3 protein: CASSTMKDSGHEQYF
CDR3 DNA: TGTGCCAGTAGTACTATGAAGGACTCGGGCCACGAGCAGTACTTC
D gene: .
clone size: .
V gene: TRBV19
J gene: TRBJ2-7

CDR3 protein: CASTPGRGGYNEQFF
CDR3 DNA: TGCGCCAGCACCCCCGGACGGGGGGGGTACAATGAGCAGTTCTTC
D gene: TRBD2
clone size: .
V gene: TRBV10-1
J gene: TRBJ2-1

CDR3 protein: CASSLGQDQPQHF
CDR3 DNA: TGTGCCAGCAGCTTGGGACAGGATCAGCCCCAGCATTTT
D gene: .
clone size: .
V gene: TRBV5-4
J gene: TRBJ1-5

CDR3 protein: CASSLVFGGRETQYF
CDR3 DNA: TGTGCCAGCAGCTTAGTTTTCGGGGGGCGCGAGACCCAGTACTTC
D gene: .
clone size: .
V gene: TRBV7-9
J gene: TRBJ2-5

CDR3 protein: CASSSSAGGPGEQFF
CDR3 DNA: TGTGCCAGCAGCTCTTCTGCGGGGGGGCCGGGTGAGCAGTTCTTC
D gene: TRBD2
clone size: .
V gene: TRBV7-6
J gene: TRBJ2-1

CDR3 protein: CSVGGTGGVNTEAFF
CDR3 DNA: TGCAGCGTTGGGGGGACAGGGGGCGTGAACACTGAAGCTTTCTTT
D gene: TRBD1
clone size: .
V gene: TRBV29-1
J gene: TRBJ1-1

CDR3 protein: CASSGGTEYGYTF
CDR3 DNA: TGTGCCAGCAGCGGCGGGACAGAGTATGGCTACACCTTC
D gene: TRBD1
clone size: once
V gene: TRBV9
J gene: TRBJ1-2

CDR3 protein: CASSFDRARNTEAFF
CDR3 DNA: TGTGCCAGCAGCTTTGACAGGGCACGGAACACTGAAGCTTTCTTT
D gene: TRBD1
clone size: .
V gene: TRBV7-9
J gene: TRBJ1-1

CDR3 protein: CASSLVPGKDGYTF
CDR3 DNA: TGCGCCAGCAGCTTGGTCCCAGGGAAGGATGGCTACACCTTC
D gene: .
clone size: few
V gene: TRBV5-1
J gene: TRBJ1-2

CDR3 protein: CASSSTTGAGNTIYF
CDR3 DNA: TGTGCCAGCAGCTCCACGACAGGCGCCGGAAACACCATATATTTT
D gene: .
clone size: .
V gene: TRBV11-3
J gene: TRBJ1-3

CDR3 protein: CASSPRQGILEAFF
CDR3 DNA: TGTGCCAGCTCACCCAGACAGGGTATCCTCGAAGCTTTCTTT
D gene: TRBD1
clone size: .
V gene: TRBV18
J gene: TRBJ1-1

CDR3 protein: CASSRRVDTGELFF
CDR3 DNA: TGCGCCAGCTCGAGGCGGGTAGACACCGGGGAGCTGTTTTTT
D gene: .
clone size: .
V gene: TRBV5-1
J gene: TRBJ2-2

CDR3 protein: CASRRVGQGAGSNQPQHF
CDR3 DNA: TGTGCCAGCAGGCGGGTCGGACAGGGGGCTGGTAGCAATCAGCCCCAGCATTTT
D gene: TRBD1
clone size: .
V gene: TRBV27
J gene: TRBJ1-5

CDR3 protein: CASTGTGGNTEAFF
CDR3 DNA: TGCGCCAGCACAGGGACAGGGGGCAACACTGAAGCTTTCTTT
D gene: TRBD1
clone size: once
V gene: TRBV10-2
J gene: TRBJ1-1

CDR3 protein: CASSPGQGASGNTIYF
CDR3 DNA: TGTGCCAGCTCACCCGGACAGGGGGCCAGTGGAAACACCATATATTTT
D gene: TRBD1
clone size: .
V gene: TRBV18
J gene: TRBJ1-3

CDR3 protein: CASSPGTGGLGEQFF
CDR3 DNA: TGTGCCAGCAGCCCCGGGACAGGGGGTCTGGGTGAGCAGTTCTTC
D gene: TRBD1
clone size: .
V gene: TRBV11-2
J gene: TRBJ2-1

CDR3 protein: CASSESIGGLNNSPLHF
CDR3 DNA: TGTGCCAGCAGTGAATCGATAGGGGGCCTCAATAATTCACCCCTCCACTTT
D gene: TRBD1
clone size: few
V gene: TRBV25-1
J gene: TRBJ1-6

CDR3 protein: CASSLTGDGYTF
CDR3 DNA: TGTGCCAGCAGTCTTACAGGGGACGGCTACACCTTC
D gene: TRBD1
clone size: .
V gene: TRBV25-1
J gene: TRBJ1-2

CDR3 protein: CASSLERRFYEQYF
CDR3 DNA: TGTGCCAGCAGCCTCGAGCGGCGGTTCTACGAGCAGTACTTC
D gene: .
clone size: .
V gene: TRBV3-1/TRBV3-2
J gene: TRBJ2-7

CDR3 protein: CAWRYSSGGYYEQYF
CDR3 DNA: TGTGCCTGGAGGTATAGTTCAGGGGGTTACTACGAGCAGTACTTC
D gene: TRBD1
clone size: .
V gene: TRBV30
J gene: TRBJ2-7

CDR3 protein: CASSQEGTGRAEAFF
CDR3 DNA: TGTGCCAGCAGCCAGGAAGGGACAGGGAGGGCTGAAGCTTTCTTT
D gene: TRBD1
clone size: .
V gene: TRBV3-1/TRBV3-2
J gene: TRBJ1-1

CDR3 protein: CASSEVGQGSNEKLFF
CDR3 DNA: TGTGCCAGCAGTGAAGTGGGACAGGGGTCTAATGAAAAACTGTTTTTT
D gene: TRBD1
clone size: .
V gene: TRBV25-1
J gene: TRBJ1-4

CDR3 protein: CANDRGAFF
CDR3 DNA: TGCGCCAATGACAGGGGAGCTTTCTTT
D gene: TRBD1
clone size: .
V gene: TRBV5-1
J gene: TRBJ1-1

CDR3 protein: CSVRIGTGKNIQYF
CDR3 DNA: TGCAGCGTTCGAATTGGGACAGGGAAAAACATTCAGTACTTC
D gene: TRBD1
clone size: .
V gene: TRBV29-1
J gene: TRBJ2-4

CDR3 protein: CASSQGTPRGRQFF
CDR3 DNA: TGCGCCAGCAGCCAAGGGACTCCGAGGGGGCGGCAGTTCTTC
D gene: TRBD1
clone size: .
V gene: TRBV4-1
J gene: TRBJ2-1

CDR3 protein: CASSPGGIAVYEQYF
CDR3 DNA: TGTGCCAGCAGCCCTGGGGGGATAGCGGTCTACGAGCAGTACTTC
D gene: .
clone size: .
V gene: TRBV7-9
J gene: TRBJ2-7